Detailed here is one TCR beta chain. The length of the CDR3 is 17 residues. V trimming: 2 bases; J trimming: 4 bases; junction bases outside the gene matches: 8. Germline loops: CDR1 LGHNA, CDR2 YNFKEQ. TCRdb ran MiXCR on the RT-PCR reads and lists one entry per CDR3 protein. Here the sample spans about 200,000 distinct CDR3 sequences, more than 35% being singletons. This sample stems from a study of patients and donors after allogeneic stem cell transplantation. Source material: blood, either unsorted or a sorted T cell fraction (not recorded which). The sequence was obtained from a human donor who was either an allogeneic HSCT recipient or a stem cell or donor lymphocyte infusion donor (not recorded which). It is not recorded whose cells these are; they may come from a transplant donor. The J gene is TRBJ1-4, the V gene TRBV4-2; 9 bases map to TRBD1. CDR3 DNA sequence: TGTGCCAGCAGCCAAATGGGGGGGACAGGGAGTAATGAAAAACTGTTTTTT. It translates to CASSQMGGTGSNEKLFF.